Sequencing of this T cell receptor beta chain was carried out in a study of blood T cell repertoires in COVID-19. Sequencing used immunoSEQ multiplex PCR; TCRdb keeps in-frame clones, though not all of them. The sample shows 150,000 to 200,000 clones, 90% to 95% of them seen only once. CDR1 and CDR2 from the germline V gene are MGHDK and SYGVNS. Trimming cost V 2 bases and J 2 bases; bases outside gene matches: 10. The CDR3 totals 17 residues. The chain carries TRBV25-1 and TRBJ2-3; 7 nucleotides agree with TRBD1. The sample comprised peripheral blood. The TCR sequence derives from a woman aged 55-70 years with COVID-19, enrolled during active disease. The CDR3: CASSELLPGQYTDTQYF. The CDR3 coding sequence is TGTGCCAGCAGTGAACTCCTGCCGGGACAGTACACAGATACGCAGTATTTT.